This T cell receptor (beta chain) was profiled in a study of blood T cell repertoires in COVID-19. Study-level information: Specimens from acute and convalescent COVID-19 originated in the United States, Italy and Spain. T cells, B-cell-depleted T cells, or PBMCs supplied cDNA or gDNA.

Authors' processing steps: Amplification of reference gene primers was used by the study to estimate nucleated cell counts. Sequencing used immunoSEQ multiplex PCR; TCRdb keeps in-frame clones, though not all of them. V, J and clone size derive from that table, while D and trimming were established from the DNA sequence. The table lists tens of thousands of clones, about 88% of them singletons. The CDR3 runs 14 residues. V was clipped by 1 base and J by 6 bases, with 10 bases between them. In germline, CDR1 is LGHDT, CDR2 YNNKEL (reference sequence). This chain uses TRBV3-1 (or the pseudogene TRBV3-2) with TRBJ1-5, with D perhaps matching TRBD1 (6 bases). This TCR was recovered from a man aged 60-69 years with acute or convalescent COVID-19. Source material: peripheral blood. The CDR3 coding sequence is TGTGCCAGCAGCCAAGGCAGGGGAGCTCAGCCCCAGCATTTT. This translates into CASSQGRGAQPQHF.